The entry that follows covers one TCR beta chain sequence. This clonotype has a handful of counts. Its antigen remains unidentified. Per-base quality was not reported, and no clone a single base away is much larger than it. Preparation of the library involved PCR. Sequencing relied on an Illumina HiSeq 2500. Unique molecular identifiers were incorporated into TCR beta cDNA libraries to reduce PCR and sequencing biases. Every 1 to 10 million input T cells yielded approximately 500,000 cDNA molecules, meaning each molecule approximated one T cell. The same protocol used for the earlier healthy control dataset was applied to prepare and sequence the patient libraries. Samples belonging to the same batch were prepared together, multiplexed and sequenced on a shared HiSeq lane. From the authors' description of their analysis: Raw barcoded reads were processed with MIGEC, discarding single-read molecular identifier groups before consensus assembly and CDR3 extraction. Clonotype tables were post-analysed with VDJtools, and diversity was normalized by down-sampling all datasets to the smallest sample size. To correct batch-related cross-sample contamination, repertoire overlap clustering matched CDR3 amino acid sequences but not nucleotide sequences. TCRdb took the public reads, trimmed them with fastp at Q25, ran MiXCR for clone calling and kept in-frame beta chains. Every distinct CDR3 protein forms one entry, paired with its most common genes and DNA. TCRdb, not the original authors, processed these V and J calls. The sample table contains hundreds of thousands of distinct CDR3 sequences; only one count was recorded for 35% to 45% of them. The ten top clones hold under 9% of the sample.

The data belong to a study of post-analysis software for immune sequencing data (dated by TCRdb to between 2014 and 2016). General notes on the study: Disease courses on record covered relapsing-remitting, secondary progressive and progressive-relapsing multiple sclerosis, though some patients had no subtype annotation. The patient repertoires were set against 10 to 11 previously published healthy control repertoires from donors whose ages ranged from roughly 6 to 27 years. A subset of samples was prepared in parallel using single-end sample barcoding, then pooled and co-amplified after Illumina adapter ligation.

TCR beta repertoires were profiled from peripheral blood of over 10 young patients with multiple sclerosis to demonstrate the VDJtools post-analysis software. The patients with multiple sclerosis were children and adolescents between about 6 and 16 years of age. The germline V gene supplies CDR1 ENHRY and CDR2 SYGVKD. V is cut back by 6 bases and J by 9 bases, with 5 bases in the junction unmatched. The CDR3 measures 12 amino acids from cysteine to phenylalanine. Only CDR3 DNA is held: 36 bases, read in frame from base 1. Study-wide findings and limitations: Significantly lower normalized Chao1 diversity was found in multiple sclerosis patients than in controls, suggesting substantial peripheral T-cell clonal expansion. Direct clustering with F measure showed strong co-clustering of samples prepared in the same batch, prompting a batch-effect correction. The control group was slightly older than the multiple sclerosis patient group. Significantly higher frequencies in patients than in controls were found for several TRBV segments, including TRBV5-6, TRBV5-1 and TRBV20-1.

This clonotype was sampled from a girl aged 2-15 years with multiple sclerosis. The sequencing input was blood. Rearrangement joined TRBV10-3 to TRBJ2-1, with 7 bases in between that match TRBD1. The DNA sequence follows: TGTGCCATCAGACTACAGGGGACTGAGCAGTTCTTC. Translated, it reads CAIRLQGTEQFF.